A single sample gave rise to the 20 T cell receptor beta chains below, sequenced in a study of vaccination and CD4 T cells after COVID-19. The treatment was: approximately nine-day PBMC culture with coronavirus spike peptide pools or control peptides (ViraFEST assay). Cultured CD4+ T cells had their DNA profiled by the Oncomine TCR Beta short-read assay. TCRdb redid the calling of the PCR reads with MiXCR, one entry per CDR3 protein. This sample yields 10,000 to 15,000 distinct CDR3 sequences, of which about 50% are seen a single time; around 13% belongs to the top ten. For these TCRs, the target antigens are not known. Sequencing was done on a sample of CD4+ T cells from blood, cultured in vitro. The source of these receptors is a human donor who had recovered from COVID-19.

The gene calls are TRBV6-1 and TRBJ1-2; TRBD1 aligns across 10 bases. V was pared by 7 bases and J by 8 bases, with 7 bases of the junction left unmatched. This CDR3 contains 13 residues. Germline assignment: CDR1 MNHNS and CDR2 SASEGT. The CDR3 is CASTLGQGEGYTF. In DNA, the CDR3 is TGTGCCAGCACCCTCGGACAGGGGGAAGGCTACACCTTC.

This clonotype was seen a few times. The DNA of the CDR3 is TGTGCCAGCAGGATTCCAGGAGGAGGGGGCTACACCTTC. Translation: CASRIPGGGGYTF. The chain links TRBV27 to TRBJ1-2; D remains ambiguous. Germline V gene data show CDR1 as MNHEY and CDR2 as SMNVEV (reference sequence). The CDR3 is made up of 13 amino acids. The germline V and J ends were trimmed by 6 bases and 8 bases, with 16 bases remaining between them.

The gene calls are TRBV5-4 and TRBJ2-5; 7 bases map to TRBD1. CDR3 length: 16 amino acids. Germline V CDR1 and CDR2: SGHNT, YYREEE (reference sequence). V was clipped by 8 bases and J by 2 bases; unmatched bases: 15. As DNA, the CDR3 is TGTGCCAGTTCACTTTACGACGGGACAGAACAAGAGACCCAGTACTTC. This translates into CASSLYDGTEQETQYF. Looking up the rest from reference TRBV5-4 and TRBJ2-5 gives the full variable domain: ETGVTQSPTHLIKTRGQQVTLRCSSQSGHNTVSWYQQALGQGPQFIFQYYREEENGRGNFPPRFSGLQFPNYSSELNVNALELDDSALYLCASSLYDGTEQETQYFGPGTRLLVL.

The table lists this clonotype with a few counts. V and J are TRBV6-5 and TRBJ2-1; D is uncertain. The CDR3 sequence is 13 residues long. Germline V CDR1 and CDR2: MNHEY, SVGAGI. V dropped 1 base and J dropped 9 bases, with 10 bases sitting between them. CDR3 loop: CASSYLVGAEQFF. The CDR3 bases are TGTGCCAGCAGTTACTTAGTGGGCGCTGAGCAGTTCTTC.

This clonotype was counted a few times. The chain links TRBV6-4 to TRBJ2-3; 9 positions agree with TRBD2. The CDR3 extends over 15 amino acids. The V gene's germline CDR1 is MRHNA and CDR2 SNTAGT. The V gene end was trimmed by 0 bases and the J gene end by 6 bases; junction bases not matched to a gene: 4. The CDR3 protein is CASSDSPAGGDTQYF. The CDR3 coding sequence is TGTGCCAGCAGTGACTCCCCAGCGGGGGGCGATACGCAGTATTTT.

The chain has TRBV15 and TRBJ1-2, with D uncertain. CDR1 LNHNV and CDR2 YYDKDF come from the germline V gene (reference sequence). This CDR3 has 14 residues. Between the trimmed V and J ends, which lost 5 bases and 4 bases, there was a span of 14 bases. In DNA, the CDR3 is TGTGCCACCAGCGGGGTACAAGGAGGCTATGGCTACACCTTC. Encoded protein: CATSGVQGGYGYTF.

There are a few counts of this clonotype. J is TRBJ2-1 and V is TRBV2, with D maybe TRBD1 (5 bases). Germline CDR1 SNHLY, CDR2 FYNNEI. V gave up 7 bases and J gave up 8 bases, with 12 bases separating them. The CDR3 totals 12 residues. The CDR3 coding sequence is TGTGCCAGCAACAGGCACGAAGATGAGCAGTTCTTC. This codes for CASNRHEDEQFF.

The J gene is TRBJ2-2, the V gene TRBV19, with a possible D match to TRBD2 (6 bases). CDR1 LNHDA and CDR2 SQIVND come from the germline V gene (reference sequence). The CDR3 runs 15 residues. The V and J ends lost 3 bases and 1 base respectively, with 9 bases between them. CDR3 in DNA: TGTGCCAGTAGTATGATGCGGGGGAACACCGGGGAGCTGTTTTTT. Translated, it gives CASSMMRGNTGELFF. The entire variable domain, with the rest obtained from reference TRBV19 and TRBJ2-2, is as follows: DGGITQSPKYLFRKEGQNVTLSCEQNLNHDAMYWYRQDPGQGLRLIYYSQIVNDFQKGDIAEGYSVSREKKESFPLTVTSAQKNPTAFYLCASSMMRGNTGELFFGEGSRLTVL.

The CDR3 loop is CASSTGTTTEAFF. The CDR3 nucleotides read TGTGCCAGCAGTACCGGGACAACCACTGAAGCTTTCTTT. The rearrangement uses TRBV12-3 or TRBV12-4 and TRBJ1-1; possibly TRBD1 for D (6 bases). Trimming took 5 bases from V and 4 from J, leaving 11 bases between them. The CDR3 length is 13 residues.

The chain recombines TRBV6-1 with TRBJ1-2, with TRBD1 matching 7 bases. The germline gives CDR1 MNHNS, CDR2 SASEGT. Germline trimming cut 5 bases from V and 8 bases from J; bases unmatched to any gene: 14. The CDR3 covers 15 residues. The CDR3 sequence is CASSQRSTGRGGYTF. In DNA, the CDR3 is TGTGCCAGCAGTCAAAGATCGACAGGGAGGGGAGGCTACACCTTC.

CDR3 sequence: CASSYSYRDNQPQHF. The CDR3 coding sequence is TGTGCCAGCAGTTACTCATATAGGGACAATCAGCCCCAGCATTTT. The chain joins TRBV6-5 to TRBJ1-5; D is undetermined. The germline V gene has CDR1 MNHEY and CDR2 SVGAGI. The CDR3 contains 15 residues. V was pared by 0 bases and J by 3 bases, with 9 bases between.

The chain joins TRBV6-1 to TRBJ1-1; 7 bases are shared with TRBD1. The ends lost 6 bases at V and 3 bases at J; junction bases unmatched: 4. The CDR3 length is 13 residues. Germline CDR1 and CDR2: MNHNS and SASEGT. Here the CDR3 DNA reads TGTGCCAGCAGGGGACAGAGGGACACTGAAGCTTTCTTT. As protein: CASRGQRDTEAFF.

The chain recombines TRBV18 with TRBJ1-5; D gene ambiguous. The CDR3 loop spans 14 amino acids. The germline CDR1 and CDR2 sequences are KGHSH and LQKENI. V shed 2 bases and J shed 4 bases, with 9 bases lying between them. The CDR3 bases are TGTGCCAGCTCACCAGAGGGTATGAATCAGCCCCAGCATTTT. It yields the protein CASSPEGMNQPQHF.

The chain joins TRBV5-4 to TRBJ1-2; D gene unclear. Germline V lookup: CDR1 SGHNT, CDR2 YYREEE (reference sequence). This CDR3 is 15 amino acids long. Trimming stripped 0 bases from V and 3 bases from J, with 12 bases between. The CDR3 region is CASSLGEGRDYGYTF. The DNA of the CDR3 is TGTGCCAGCAGCTTGGGAGAGGGTCGGGACTATGGCTACACCTTC.

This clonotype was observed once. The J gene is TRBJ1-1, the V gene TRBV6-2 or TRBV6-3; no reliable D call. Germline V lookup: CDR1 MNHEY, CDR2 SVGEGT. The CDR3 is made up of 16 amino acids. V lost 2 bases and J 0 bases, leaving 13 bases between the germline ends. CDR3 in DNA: TGTGCCAGCAGTTACGAGGCAGGATTCATGAACACTGAAGCTTTCTTT. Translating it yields CASSYEAGFMNTEAFF.

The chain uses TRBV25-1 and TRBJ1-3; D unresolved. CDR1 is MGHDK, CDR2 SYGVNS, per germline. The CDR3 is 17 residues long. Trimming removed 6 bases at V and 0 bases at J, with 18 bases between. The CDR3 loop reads CASSQGRWVTSGNTIYF. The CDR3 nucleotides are TGTGCCAGCAGCCAAGGGCGCTGGGTCACCTCTGGAAACACCATATATTTT.

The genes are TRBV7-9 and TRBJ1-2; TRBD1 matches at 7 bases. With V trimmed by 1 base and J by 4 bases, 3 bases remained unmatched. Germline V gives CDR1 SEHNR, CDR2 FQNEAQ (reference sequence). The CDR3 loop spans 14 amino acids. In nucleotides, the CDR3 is TGTGCCAGCAGCTTAGGAGGGACAGTCTATGGCTACACCTTC. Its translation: CASSLGGTVYGYTF. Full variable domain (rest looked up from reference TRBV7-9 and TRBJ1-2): DTGVSQNPRHKITKRGQNVTFRCDPISEHNRLYWYRQTLGQGPEFLTYFQNEAQLEKSRLLSDRFSAERPKGSFSTLEIQRTEQGDSAMYLCASSLGGTVYGYTFGSGTRLTVV.

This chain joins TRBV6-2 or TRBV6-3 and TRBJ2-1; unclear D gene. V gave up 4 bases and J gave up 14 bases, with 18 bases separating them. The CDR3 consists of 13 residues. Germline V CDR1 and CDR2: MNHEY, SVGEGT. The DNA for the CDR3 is TGTGCCAGCAGTTCCTCTGCCCCGTCGACGGAGTTCTTC. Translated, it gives CASSSSAPSTEFF.

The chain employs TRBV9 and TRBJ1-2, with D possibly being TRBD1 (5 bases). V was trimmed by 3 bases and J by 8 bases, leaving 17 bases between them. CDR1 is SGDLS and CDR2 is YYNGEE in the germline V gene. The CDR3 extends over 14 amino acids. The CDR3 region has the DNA TGTGCCAGCAGCGGGGGGGTGGGATCGGGGGGCTACACCTTC. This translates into CASSGGVGSGGYTF.

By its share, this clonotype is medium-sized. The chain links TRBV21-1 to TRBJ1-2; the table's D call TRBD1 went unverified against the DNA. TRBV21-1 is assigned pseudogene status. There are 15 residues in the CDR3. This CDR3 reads CASSPIGAEDYGYTF. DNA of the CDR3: TGTGCCAGCAGCCCTATTGGCGCAGAGGACTATGGCTACACCTTC.